Following are 31 T cell receptor beta chains from one sample sequenced in a study of blood T cells in healthy people across ages. Then a second PCR, running about 6 to 11 cycles, was carried out with a sample-barcoded 5' primer and a J-beta primer mix. Via MiXCR, TCRdb re-called the 5' RACE reads, giving one row per CDR3 protein. Of 1,500,000 or so distinct CDR3 sequences in the sample, 45% to 70% are singletons; the top ten hold about 6.3%. Sample: blood. These receptors all stem from a man younger than 35 in good health.

The chain has TRBV7-9 and TRBJ1-6; 7 bases are shared with TRBD1. The junction had 11 bases not matched to a gene; V was cut back by 5 bases and J by 7 bases. Germline V gene lookup returns CDR1 SEHNR and CDR2 FQNEAQ (reference sequence). This CDR3 has 16 amino acids. The chain's CDR3 is CASSPPPGQPNSPLHF. The CDR3 DNA reads TGTGCCAGCAGCCCACCTCCGGGACAGCCCAATTCACCCCTCCACTTT.

This clonotype was counted a few times. The V and J genes are TRBV20-1 and TRBJ2-7, with D possibly TRBD1 on 6 matching bases. The germline gives CDR1 DFQATT, CDR2 SNEGSKA (reference sequence). The CDR3 covers 15 residues. V shed 0 bases and J shed 3 bases, with 15 bases lying between them. CDR3 nucleotide sequence: TGCAGTGCTAGAGATGTACAGGGCAAGAGCTACGAGCAGTACTTC. The encoded protein is CSARDVQGKSYEQYF.

The J gene is TRBJ2-7, the V gene TRBV20-1; a weak D match, TRBD1 (6 bases). Trimming took 4 bases from V and 3 from J, leaving 10 bases between them. CDR1 DFQATT and CDR2 SNEGSKA come from the germline V gene (reference sequence). This CDR3 region has 12 residues. The CDR3 spells CSATPTGYEQYF. Here the CDR3 DNA reads TGCAGTGCTACCCCGACAGGCTACGAGCAGTACTTC.

The rearrangement joins TRBV24-1 to TRBJ2-3, with D perhaps being TRBD1 or TRBD2 (6 bases each). The CDR3 consists of 16 residues. Trimming took off 3 bases at V and 4 bases at J, with 16 bases between the two ends. Germline V gene data show CDR1 as KGHDR and CDR2 as SFDVKD. Here the CDR3 DNA reads TGTGCCACCAGTGATGGCAGGGGAGGCGAGGCAGATACGCAGTATTTT. It encodes CATSDGRGGEADTQYF.

This chain links TRBV28 with TRBJ2-7; D assignment may be TRBD1 or TRBD2 (5 bases each). The CDR3 contains 14 residues. V lost 5 bases and J lost 4, with 15 bases in between. Per the germline V gene, CDR1 is MDHEN and CDR2 is SYDVKM. The CDR3 region has the DNA TGTGCCAGCAGTCTCGGGGCCTCTCTGTACGAGCAGTACTTC. Amino acid sequence: CASSLGASLYEQYF.

This chain uses TRBV20-1 with TRBJ2-1; TRBD2 matches 13 bases. This CDR3 has 15 residues. Germline loops: CDR1 DFQATT, CDR2 SNEGSKA (reference sequence). Trimming took 1 base from V and 15 from J; bases not matched to a gene: 12. This chain's CDR3 is CSARGETSGREIRFF. CDR3 coding DNA: TGCAGTGCTAGAGGGGAAACTAGCGGGAGGGAAATTAGGTTCTTC.

V is TRBV5-4 and J is TRBJ2-5; D could derive from TRBD1 or TRBD2 (5 bases each). This CDR3 comprises 16 residues. The V gene's germline CDR1 is SGHNT and CDR2 YYREEE (reference sequence). Trimming took off 0 bases at V and 1 base at J, with 13 bases between the two ends. The CDR3 loop is CASSLGLDGTQETQYF. In nucleotides, the CDR3 is TGTGCCAGCAGCTTGGGTCTTGACGGGACCCAAGAGACCCAGTACTTC.

The genes are TRBV5-1 and TRBJ2-1; 10 bases agree with TRBD1. CDR1 SGHRS and CDR2 YFSETQ come from the germline V gene. The CDR3 runs to 15 residues. V lost 3 bases and J lost 6; bases outside the gene matches: 6. CDR3 amino acids: CASSWRQGAGNEQFF. The CDR3 DNA reads as TGCGCCAGCAGCTGGAGACAGGGGGCAGGCAATGAGCAGTTCTTC.

The chain carries TRBV2 and TRBJ2-1; D remains ambiguous. This CDR3 comprises 16 residues. Per the germline V gene, CDR1 is SNHLY and CDR2 is FYNNEI. The V gene lost 3 bases and the J gene lost 0 bases, with 12 bases spanning the gap. This CDR3 is CASSEEGPISYNEQFF. The CDR3 DNA reads TGTGCCAGCAGTGAGGAAGGCCCGATCTCCTACAATGAGCAGTTCTTC. Drawing the rest from reference TRBV2 and TRBJ2-1, the complete variable domain is EPEVTQTPSHQVTQMGQEVILRCVPISNHLYFYWYRQILGQKVEFLVSFYNNEISEKSEIFDDQFSVERPDGSNFTLKIRSTKLEDSAMYFCASSEEGPISYNEQFFGPGTRLTVL.

In its sample, this clonotype was seen a few times. The chain employs TRBV15 and TRBJ2-1; D possibly corresponds to TRBD2 (6 bases). Per germline, CDR1 LNHNV and CDR2 YYDKDF (reference sequence). With 5 bases removed from V and 9 bases from J, the gap between germline ends came to 14 bases. The CDR3 covers 13 residues. The CDR3 here is CATSPGTLGEQFF. CDR3 bases: TGTGCCACCAGCCCCGGGACTTTAGGTGAGCAGTTCTTC.

The gene calls are TRBV28 and TRBJ2-3, with D unresolved. CDR1 and CDR2 from the germline V gene are MDHEN and SYDVKM. There are 14 residues in the CDR3. Trimming shortened V by 2 bases and J by 0 bases, and 6 bases separated the two germline ends. The CDR3: CASSLLESTDTQYF. DNA of the CDR3: TGTGCCAGCAGTTTACTTGAAAGCACAGATACGCAGTATTTT.

This clonotype has a single count. The chain carries TRBV5-1 and TRBJ1-2, with TRBD1 as a possible D gene (6 bases). V was trimmed by 4 bases and J by 2 bases, leaving 15 bases between them. Germline loops: CDR1 SGHRS, CDR2 YFSETQ. This CDR3 has 15 residues. The CDR3 DNA is TGCGCCAGCAGCAAAGGCCGAACAGGGAACTATGGCTACACCTTC. Translation gives CASSKGRTGNYGYTF.

The table lists this clonotype with a few counts. CDR3 region: CASSYSSGWENIQYF. The CDR3 nucleotides are TGTGCCAGCAGTTACTCATCAGGGTGGGAAAACATTCAGTACTTC. The chain recombines TRBV6-6 with TRBJ2-4; a possible D gene is TRBD1 (5 bases). This CDR3 is 15 amino acids long. Germline V CDR1 and CDR2: MNHNY, SVGAGI (reference sequence). Trimming took off 0 bases at V and 5 bases at J, with 11 bases between the two ends.

The chain joins TRBV20-1 to TRBJ2-7, with 9 bases lining up with TRBD2. Trimming removed 5 bases from V and 4 bases from J; junction bases left unmatched: 12. The CDR3 covers 15 residues. Looked up from germline, CDR1 is DFQATT and CDR2 is SNEGSKA (reference sequence). In nucleotides, the CDR3 is TGCAGTGCTGGGCCGGGACTAGCAGGGGATTACGAGCAGTACTTC. This sequence encodes CSAGPGLAGDYEQYF.

V is TRBV27 and J is TRBJ2-4; D is uncertain. V dropped 0 bases and J dropped 8 bases, with 17 bases sitting between them. Germline CDR1 reads MNHEY; CDR2 reads SMNVEV (reference sequence). This CDR3 has 16 amino acids. The CDR3 reads CASSLSGSYPGDIQYF. In DNA form, the CDR3 reads TGTGCCAGCAGTTTATCGGGTTCTTACCCTGGGGACATTCAGTACTTC.

The rearrangement links TRBV13 to TRBJ2-1; D is possibly TRBD1 (6 bases). The CDR3 length is 16 residues. Looked up from germline, CDR1 is PRHDT and CDR2 is FYEKMQ (reference sequence). V shed 3 bases and J shed 0 bases, with 12 bases lying between them. As DNA, the CDR3 is TGTGCCAGCAGCTTCGGGATAGGGGGCTCCTACAATGAGCAGTTCTTC. It is translated as CASSFGIGGSYNEQFF.

This clonotype was detected only once. The gene calls are TRBV6-5 and TRBJ2-1; TRBD1 matches 7 bases. The trim removed 0 bases at V and 3 bases at J, leaving 11 bases unmatched. Germline V CDR1 and CDR2: MNHEY, SVGAGI. The CDR3 length is 18 residues. The CDR3 region is CASSYSSRTGLNYNEQFF. Here the CDR3 DNA reads TGTGCCAGCAGTTACTCGAGTCGGACAGGCCTCAACTACAATGAGCAGTTCTTC.

The rearrangement uses TRBV7-9 and TRBJ2-1, with D perhaps matching TRBD1 (6 bases). Germline V gives CDR1 SEHNR, CDR2 FQNEAQ (reference sequence). The CDR3 is 17 residues long. Deletions cut 5 bases from V and 0 bases from J, with 17 bases between. The CDR3 nucleotides read TGTGCCAGCAGCCCAAAACTGACAGGAAGCTCCTACAATGAGCAGTTCTTC. This codes for CASSPKLTGSSYNEQFF.

This clonotype was picked up a small number of times. The rearrangement joins TRBV20-1 to TRBJ1-4; D is ambiguous. Trimming cost V 3 bases and J 3 bases, with 11 bases left between them. Germline V gene data show CDR1 as DFQATT and CDR2 as SNEGSKA (reference sequence). CDR3 size: 14 residues. CDR3 in DNA: TGCAGTGCTAGCATACTTCGAGCTAATGAAAAACTGTTTTTT. Residues: CSASILRANEKLFF.

The chain links TRBV20-1 to TRBJ2-3; 9 bases are a match to TRBD2. V trimming: 5 bases; J trimming: 4 bases; junction bases outside the gene matches: 7. The CDR3 contains 14 residues. Per the germline V gene, CDR1 is DFQATT and CDR2 is SNEGSKA (reference sequence). CDR3 nucleotide sequence: TGCAGTGCTCATCTAGCGGGGATAGCAGATACGCAGTATTTT. As protein: CSAHLAGIADTQYF.

This clonotype was counted only a few times. V usage is TRBV11-2 and J usage is TRBJ2-1; TRBD2 matches at 7 bases. V trimming: 3 bases; J trimming: 4 bases; junction bases outside the gene matches: 12. Germline V gene lookup returns CDR1 SGHAT and CDR2 FQNNGV. The CDR3 consists of 17 residues. This CDR3 reads CASSFGGSGGKYNEQFF. The DNA of the CDR3 is TGTGCCAGCAGCTTTGGGGGATCCGGGGGGAAATACAATGAGCAGTTCTTC.

V usage is TRBV10-3 and J usage is TRBJ1-5; no clear D gene. Per the germline V gene, CDR1 is ENHRY and CDR2 is SYGVKD. V lost 10 bases and J lost 2, with 12 bases in between. CDR3 length: 13 residues. The CDR3 loop reads CATHGQGNQPQHF. DNA of the CDR3: TGTGCCACCCACGGGCAGGGCAATCAGCCCCAGCATTTT.

This chain connects TRBV7-9 to TRBJ2-7; possible D gene TRBD1, 6 bases. Germline V gene data show CDR1 as SEHNR and CDR2 as FQNEAQ (reference sequence). The length of the CDR3 is 13 residues. Trimming pared 9 bases from V and 5 bases from J, leaving 17 bases between. The CDR3 loop is CASTTGNPDEQYF. The CDR3 DNA sequence: TGTGCCAGTACTACAGGGAACCCCGACGAGCAGTACTTC. Using reference TRBV7-9 and TRBJ2-7 for the parts outside the CDR3, the full variable domain is DTGVSQNPRHKITKRGQNVTFRCDPISEHNRLYWYRQTLGQGPEFLTYFQNEAQLEKSRLLSDRFSAERPKGSFSTLEIQRTEQGDSAMYLCASTTGNPDEQYFGPGTRLTVT.

The V call is TRBV30, the J call TRBJ1-1; D remains unclear. The V end lost 5 bases, the J end lost 3 bases, and 10 bases lay between the germline ends. Germline lookup yields CDR1 GTSNPN and CDR2 SVGIG (reference sequence). This CDR3 region has 12 residues. The DNA for the CDR3 is TGTGCCTGGTCGCCAGTCGACACTGAAGCTTTCTTT. This encodes CAWSPVDTEAFF.

The gene calls are TRBV9 and TRBJ1-2; D call uncertain. Deletions cut 3 bases from V and 8 bases from J, with 8 bases between. Germline V gene sequence: CDR1 SGDLS, CDR2 YYNGEE. The CDR3 loop spans 11 amino acids. Here the CDR3 DNA reads TGTGCCAGCAGCGCAAACGGCGGCTACACCTTC. Its translation is CASSANGGYTF.

This clonotype was observed a handful of times. The J gene is TRBJ2-5, the V gene TRBV6-2 or TRBV6-3; tentative D call: TRBD1 (5 bases). Germline V gene data show CDR1 as MNHEY and CDR2 as SVGEGT. V was clipped by 3 bases and J by 0 bases, with 11 bases between them. This CDR3 is built from 15 residues. The CDR3 loop is CASSYRTQYQETQYF. The CDR3 DNA reads TGTGCCAGCAGTTATAGGACACAGTACCAAGAGACCCAGTACTTC.

A few counts support this clonotype. The V call is TRBV12-3 or TRBV12-4, the J call TRBJ1-2, with D tentatively TRBD1 (6 bases). Trimming removed 3 bases at V and 6 bases at J, with 11 bases between. The CDR3 is made up of 13 amino acids. As DNA, the CDR3 is TGTGCCAGCAGTTTCCGGGACACGCATGGCTACACCTTC. Its protein product is CASSFRDTHGYTF.

The genes are TRBV13 and TRBJ2-1; TRBD2 matches 7 bases. In germline, CDR1 is PRHDT, CDR2 FYEKMQ (reference sequence). CDR3 size: 16 residues. The V segment lost 5 bases and the J segment 0 bases; nucleotides outside the gene matches: 7. CDR3 in DNA: TGTGCCAGCAGCCCGACTAGCCTCCCCTCCTACAATGAGCAGTTCTTC. Translated: CASSPTSLPSYNEQFF.

V gene TRBV24-1 combines with J gene TRBJ2-2; 12 positions agree with TRBD2. CDR1 and CDR2 (germline): KGHDR, SFDVKD. This CDR3 region has 18 residues. J lost 5 bases, V lost 2 bases, and 8 bases had no gene match. DNA for the CDR3: TGTGCCACCAGTGATTCTAGCGGGAGGGAGCTGATTACCGGGGAGCTGTTTTTT. Protein product: CATSDSSGRELITGELFF.

A single count supports this clonotype. This sequence joins TRBV28 and TRBJ1-1; 12 bases align to TRBD1. The V segment lost 7 bases and the J segment 3 bases; nucleotides outside the gene matches: 9. The CDR3 runs to 16 residues. Germline CDR1 and CDR2: MDHEN and SYDVKM. The DNA of the CDR3 is TGTGCCAGCAATGGGGGACAGGGGGCTTTGGACACTGAAGCTTTCTTT. Its protein product is CASNGGQGALDTEAFF. The whole variable domain, remainder taken from reference TRBV28 and TRBJ1-1, is DVKVTQSSRYLVKRTGEKVFLECVQDMDHENMFWYRQDPGLGLRLIYFSYDVKMKEKGDIPEGYSVSREKKERFSLILESASTNQTSMYLCASNGGQGALDTEAFFGQGTRLTVV.

The chain uses TRBV3-1 and TRBJ2-3, with D perhaps TRBD2 (6 bases). Germline V gene lookup returns CDR1 LGHDT and CDR2 YNNKEL (reference sequence). V lost 5 bases, J lost 3 bases, and 9 bases lay in between. The CDR3 sequence is 13 residues long. In DNA form, the CDR3 reads TGTGCCAGCAGCACTCGGGAGACAGATACGCAGTATTTT. Translation: CASSTRETDTQYF.